These 11 T cell receptor beta chains originate from one sample sequenced in a study of beta chain features in type 1 diabetes. Study outcomes and limitations: All four CD4+ subsets from Type 1 diabetes patients carried moderately but significantly shorter TCRB CDR3s.

Investigators reverse transcribed all isolated RNA, so they sequenced expressed TCRB transcripts. Produced via immunoSEQ multiplex PCR; TCRdb's table is partial and in-frame only. The data contain 300,000 to 350,000 clones, around 8.5% of them seen just once; the ten biggest clones take up 1%. Antigens of these TCRs are unknown. Sequenced material: central memory CD4+ T cells from blood. These receptor sequences come from a man younger than 40 with type 1 diabetes.

The chain employs TRBV6-6 and TRBJ1-1; TRBD1 aligns across 11 bases. Germline V gene sequence: CDR1 MNHNY, CDR2 SVGAGI (reference sequence). Unmatched junction bases numbered 3, after V lost 2 bases and J lost 4 bases. CDR3 length: 15 amino acids. The CDR3 loop reads CASSYPGTGGTEAFF. The DNA of the CDR3 is TGTGCCAGCAGTTACCCCGGGACAGGGGGCACTGAAGCTTTCTTT.

The V and J genes are TRBV11-2 and TRBJ2-1; TRBD1 matches 11 bases. CDR1 is SGHAT, CDR2 FQNNGV, per germline. V lost 4 bases to trimming and J lost 12 bases; unmatched junction nucleotides: 8. The CDR3 runs 14 residues. The CDR3 sequence is CASSYRGQGAAQFF. The CDR3 DNA sequence: TGTGCCAGCAGCTACCGCGGACAGGGGGCAGCGCAGTTCTTC.

This clone was seen at least ten times. The J gene is TRBJ2-1, the V gene TRBV10-3, with 12 nucleotides matching TRBD2. The CDR3 extends over 15 amino acids. The germline V gene encodes CDR1 ENHRY and CDR2 SYGVKD. The trim removed 4 bases at V and 4 bases at J, leaving 2 bases unmatched. The CDR3 sequence: CAISGTSGVYNEQFF. CDR3 nucleotides: TGTGCCATCAGTGGGACTAGCGGGGTTTACAATGAGCAGTTCTTC.

The genes are TRBV29-1 and TRBJ1-1, with D possibly being TRBD1 (5 bases). There are 16 residues in the CDR3. V was clipped by 6 bases and J by 2 bases, with 22 bases between them. Germline V gene data show CDR1 as SQVTM and CDR2 as ANQGSEA. The CDR3: CSVARFGFRDNTEAFF. The CDR3 DNA reads TGCAGCGTCGCTCGATTTGGATTCCGGGACAACACTGAAGCTTTCTTT.

This clone appeared many times. This chain joins TRBV28 and TRBJ1-2, with D unclear. The CDR3 contains 14 residues. V was cut by 6 bases and J by 3 bases, with 14 bases left in between. Germline CDR1 and CDR2: MDHEN and SYDVKM. The CDR3 DNA is TGTGCCAGCAGCAAGGGAGGAGCTGACTATGGCTACACCTTC. Protein: CASSKGGADYGYTF.

This clone has a handful of counts. The V gene is TRBV5-8, the J gene TRBJ2-3; D may be TRBD1 (6 bases). Germline lookup yields CDR1 SGHTS and CDR2 YDEGEE. Between the trimmed V and J ends, which lost 4 bases and 12 bases, there was a span of 15 bases. CDR3 size: 12 residues. CDR3 protein: CASSTDQGLQYF. The CDR3 DNA reads TGTGCCAGCAGCACGGACCAGGGGTTACAGTATTTT.

This clone was seen a few times. The J gene is TRBJ2-3, the V gene TRBV2; 14 nucleotides agree with TRBD2. With V trimmed by 6 bases and J by 3 bases, 5 bases remained unmatched. From germline, CDR1 is SNHLY and CDR2 FYNNEI. This CDR3 comprises 16 residues. Written as DNA, the CDR3 is TGTGCCAGCAGGAAAGGACTAGCGGGGGGTACAGATACGCAGTATTTT. It is translated as CASRKGLAGGTDTQYF. Full variable domain (outside the CDR3, taken from reference TRBV2 and TRBJ2-3): EPEVTQTPSHQVTQMGQEVILRCVPISNHLYFYWYRQILGQKVEFLVSFYNNEISEKSEIFDDQFSVERPDGSNFTLKIRSTKLEDSAMYFCASRKGLAGGTDTQYFGPGTRLTVL.

This clone was recorded a few times. The V and J genes are TRBV7-2 and TRBJ1-2, with a weak D call TRBD1 (5 bases). CDR1 SGHTA and CDR2 FQGNSA come from the germline V gene. Trimming stripped 5 bases from V and 4 bases from J, with 17 bases between. This CDR3 has 15 residues. This chain's CDR3 is CASSQGRLTVYGYTF. Here the CDR3 DNA reads TGTGCCAGCAGCCAGGGACGGCTGACCGTCTATGGCTACACCTTC.

The chain employs TRBV29-1 and TRBJ1-1; 7 bases align to TRBD1. The V and J ends lost 7 bases and 0 bases, in that order; junction bases with no gene match: 8. CDR1 and CDR2 from the germline V gene are SQVTM and ANQGSEA. The CDR3 extends over 14 amino acids. CDR3 in DNA: TGCAGCGGCTCGGGACAGCCCATGAACACTGAAGCTTTCTTT. It translates to CSGSGQPMNTEAFF. Drawing the rest from reference TRBV29-1 and TRBJ1-1, the complete variable domain is SAVISQKPSRDICQRGTSLTIQCQVDSQVTMMFWYRQQPGQSLTLIATANQGSEATYESGFVIDKFPISRPNLTFSTLTVSNMSPEDSSIYLCSGSGQPMNTEAFFGQGTRLTVV.

This clone was observed a few times. The chain links TRBV6-1 to TRBJ1-5, with D uncertain. The CDR3 sequence is 14 residues long. V lost 2 bases, J lost 0 bases, and 5 bases lay in between. CDR1 MNHNS and CDR2 SASEGT come from the germline V gene. In nucleotides, the CDR3 is TGTGCCAGCAGTGAACACATTAGCAATCAGCCCCAGCATTTT. Amino acid sequence: CASSEHISNQPQHF.

This clone was detected a few times. This chain's CDR3 is CASSLASGGAVHEQYF. For the CDR3, the DNA is TGTGCCAGCAGCTTAGCCTCAGGGGGCGCAGTCCACGAGCAGTACTTC. V and J are TRBV7-2 and TRBJ2-7; 8 nucleotides align to TRBD1. Germline V gene data show CDR1 as SGHTA and CDR2 as FQGNSA. The V gene end was trimmed by 0 bases and the J gene end by 5 bases; junction bases not matched to a gene: 9. The CDR3 has 16 amino acids.